Below, 17 T cell receptor beta chains from the same sample are listed, as sequenced in a study of control samples from healthy donors and cancer patients. Clones were sequenced by immunoSEQ multiplex PCR, and TCRdb holds only the in-frame ones, with some missing. The sample has around 140,000 clones, more than 80% seen once; the top ten hold 2% to 3%. Sequencing was done on a sample of blood. These receptors all come from a man in his forties in good health.

The V and J genes are TRBV4-2 and TRBJ2-1; 7 bases fit TRBD2. The CDR3 covers 16 residues. The J segment lost 5 bases and the V segment lost 0 bases, leaving 7 bases of the junction unmatched. Per the germline V gene, CDR1 is LGHNA and CDR2 is YNFKEQ. In DNA form, the CDR3 reads TGTGCCAGCAGCCAAGATCTAAAGCGGGGAAACAATGAGCAGTTCTTC. Amino acid sequence: CASSQDLKRGNNEQFF.

The gene calls are TRBV20-1 and TRBJ1-4; TRBD1 matches 8 bases. The V gene end was trimmed by 3 bases and the J gene end by 4 bases; junction bases not matched to a gene: 4. Germline values: CDR1 DFQATT, CDR2 SNEGSKA (reference sequence). The CDR3 consists of 14 residues. CDR3 region: CSASQGAFNEKLFF. The CDR3 nucleotides read TGCAGTGCTAGTCAGGGGGCTTTTAATGAAAAACTGTTTTTT.

The chain carries TRBV28 and TRBJ1-5; 8 bases are shared with TRBD1. The CDR3 contains 14 residues. V lost 5 bases, J lost 6 bases, and 6 bases stayed unmatched. Per the germline V gene, CDR1 is MDHEN and CDR2 is SYDVKM. The CDR3 nucleotides read TGTGCCAGCAGTCGACAGGGGAAGGGTCAGCCCCAGCATTTT. It codes for CASSRQGKGQPQHF. Based on the CDR3 plus reference TRBV28 and TRBJ1-5, the full variable domain is DVKVTQSSRYLVKRTGEKVFLECVQDMDHENMFWYRQDPGLGLRLIYFSYDVKMKEKGDIPEGYSVSREKKERFSLILESASTNQTSMYLCASSRQGKGQPQHFGDGTRLSIL.

The chain uses TRBV5-4 and TRBJ2-3; the match to TRBD1 covers 7 bases. Germline trimming cut 7 bases from V and 1 base from J; bases unmatched to any gene: 3. From germline, CDR1 is SGHNT and CDR2 YYREEE (reference sequence). The CDR3 has 13 amino acids. In nucleotides, the CDR3 is TGTGCCAGCGGAACAGGGGGCACAGATACGCAGTATTTT. Translated: CASGTGGTDTQYF.

The V gene is TRBV10-3, the J gene TRBJ2-1; perhaps TRBD2 as D (6 bases). V was shortened by 3 bases and J by 6 bases, with 12 bases between the two germline ends. The CDR3 is 14 residues long. Germline CDR1 is ENHRY and CDR2 is SYGVKD. The CDR3 DNA is TGTGCCATCAGTGATGGGCGGGGCGGCAATGAGCAGTTCTTC. Protein: CAISDGRGGNEQFF.

V gene TRBV6-5 combines with J gene TRBJ1-1; no clear D. The V end was cut by 6 bases, the J end by 3 bases, with 14 bases between. Germline lookup yields CDR1 MNHEY and CDR2 SVGAGI. This CDR3 spans 14 amino acids. CDR3 loop: CASRLHGRDTEAFF. The CDR3 region has the DNA TGTGCCAGCAGACTCCACGGACGGGACACTGAAGCTTTCTTT.

The CDR3 region is CASSTFPTVGSYEQYF. The CDR3 nucleotides read TGTGCCAGCAGCACCTTCCCCACCGTTGGGTCCTACGAGCAGTACTTC. The chain has TRBV11-2 and TRBJ2-7, with unresolved D. CDR1 is SGHAT, CDR2 FQNNGV, per germline. V lost 5 bases and J lost 1, with 18 bases in between. The CDR3 contains 16 residues. The variable domain in full, completed from reference TRBV11-2 and TRBJ2-7, reads EAGVAQSPRYKIIEKRQSVAFWCNPISGHATLYWYQQILGQGPKLLIQFQNNGVVDDSQLPKDRFSAERLKGVDSTLKIQPAKLEDSAVYLCASSTFPTVGSYEQYFGPGTRLTVT.

The chain recombines TRBV2 with TRBJ1-3; D is perhaps TRBD1 (5 bases). Between the trimmed V and J ends, which lost 0 bases and 3 bases, there was a span of 9 bases. The germline CDR1 and CDR2 sequences are SNHLY and FYNNEI. The CDR3 is 15 amino acids. CDR3 amino acids: CASSEASGLGNTIYF. The CDR3 nucleotides are TGTGCCAGCAGTGAAGCATCGGGGCTTGGAAACACCATATATTTT.

The genes are TRBV2 and TRBJ2-7; a weak D match, TRBD2 (5 bases). The V gene lost 8 bases and the J gene lost 3 bases, with 8 bases spanning the gap. Germline CDR1 is SNHLY and CDR2 is FYNNEI. There are 11 residues in the CDR3. The CDR3, as DNA: TGTGCCAGCCGACGGGACTACGAGCAGTACTTC. This codes for CASRRDYEQYF.

This rearrangement joins TRBV13 to TRBJ2-7; 11 nucleotides align to TRBD2. The V segment lost 4 bases and the J segment 2 bases; nucleotides outside the gene matches: 19. Germline lookup yields CDR1 PRHDT and CDR2 FYEKMQ (reference sequence). The CDR3 covers 20 residues. The CDR3 here is CASSSNQPIPGTSGTYEQYF. CDR3 nucleotide sequence: TGTGCCAGCAGCTCGAACCAACCAATACCGGGGACTAGCGGAACCTACGAGCAGTACTTC.

In this sample, this clone turned up a few times. This chain links TRBV13 with TRBJ2-2; 10 bases align to TRBD1. CDR1 PRHDT and CDR2 FYEKMQ come from the germline V gene (reference sequence). V lost 5 bases and J lost 4; bases outside the gene matches: 4. The CDR3 totals 15 residues. CDR3 in amino acids: CASSAGQGITGELFF. DNA of the CDR3: TGTGCCAGCAGCGCGGGACAGGGGATCACCGGGGAGCTGTTTTTT. The full variable domain, rest sourced from reference TRBV13 and TRBJ2-2, is AAGVIQSPRHLIKEKRETATLKCYPIPRHDTVYWYQQGPGQDPQFLISFYEKMQSDKGSIPDRFSAQQFSDYHSELNMSSLELGDSALYFCASSAGQGITGELFFGEGSRLTVL.

V gene TRBV27 combines with J gene TRBJ2-1; D is perhaps TRBD2 (6 bases). This CDR3 contains 16 residues. Germline-derived CDR1 and CDR2 are MNHEY and SMNVEV (reference sequence). The V end was cut by 0 bases, the J end by 6 bases, with 15 bases between. The CDR3 nucleotides read TGTGCCAGCAGTTTATCGCCGGCGAACGGGGGCAATGAGCAGTTCTTC. This gives the protein CASSLSPANGGNEQFF.

The chain combines TRBV3-1 (or the pseudogene TRBV3-2) with TRBJ1-6; D gene uncertain. The CDR3 has 14 amino acids. The germline V and J ends were trimmed by 1 base and 6 bases, with 7 bases remaining between them. Germline CDR1 LGHDT, CDR2 YNNKEL (reference sequence). This CDR3 reads CASSQGGRNSPLHF. The CDR3 DNA sequence: TGTGCCAGCAGCCAAGGAGGGCGTAATTCACCCCTCCACTTT.

For the CDR3, the DNA is TGCGCCAGCAGCTCCCCTACCGGGGGAAGGGAGCAGTTCTTC. This translates into CASSSPTGGREQFF. This chain connects TRBV5-1 to TRBJ2-1; D is possibly TRBD2 (6 bases). V was pared by 3 bases and J by 10 bases, with 17 bases between. CDR1 is SGHRS and CDR2 is YFSETQ in the germline V gene. The CDR3 runs to 14 residues.

The chain has TRBV10-3 and TRBJ2-5; perhaps D is TRBD1 or TRBD2 (5 bases each). Germline CDR1 and CDR2: ENHRY and SYGVKD. The CDR3 contains 14 residues. Trimming stripped 5 bases from V and 1 base from J, with 11 bases between. CDR3: CAISKTAAQETQYF. The CDR3 DNA reads TGTGCCATCAGTAAGACAGCGGCCCAAGAGACCCAGTACTTC.

The chain carries TRBV21-1 and TRBJ1-2; the D call TRBD1 from the table was never checked on the DNA. TRBV21-1 is a pseudogene. The CDR3 is 16 residues long. In DNA, the CDR3 is TGTGCCAGCAGCAAAGGGGAAGACAGTCCCAACTATGGCTACACCTTC. This gives the protein CASSKGEDSPNYGYTF.

The chain joins TRBV19 to TRBJ2-1; TRBD1 might be the D (6 bases). V was shortened by 5 bases and J by 1 base, with 12 bases between the two germline ends. The CDR3 covers 15 residues. In germline, CDR1 is LNHDA, CDR2 SQIVND (reference sequence). CDR3 sequence (DNA): TGTGCCAGTAGTCCAGGGGTTGTGTCCTACAATGAGCAGTTCTTC. Protein: CASSPGVVSYNEQFF. Based on the CDR3 plus reference TRBV19 and TRBJ2-1, the full variable domain is DGGITQSPKYLFRKEGQNVTLSCEQNLNHDAMYWYRQDPGQGLRLIYYSQIVNDFQKGDIAEGYSVSREKKESFPLTVTSAQKNPTAFYLCASSPGVVSYNEQFFGPGTRLTVL.